This T cell receptor (beta chain) was recorded in a study of T cells after yellow fever vaccination. Trimming pared 2 bases from V and 0 bases from J, leaving 10 bases between. This CDR3 is built from 15 residues. This clonotype was observed a handful of times. The antigen remains undetermined. Overall study results and limits: Relatively few clonotypes were ones that appeared in both CD4 and CD8 compartments. The booster saw the reappearance of most primary-vaccination clones (roughly 97% CD4, 88% CD8).

The study made its TCR cDNA through 5'RACE template switching. That step introduced a universal primer site along with UMIs. In TCRdb, the 5' RACE reads were re-called with MiXCR into one record per CDR3 protein. In the table there are over 150,000 distinct CDR3 sequences, 5.5% to 8% of which are singletons. The chain links TRBV6-7 to TRBJ1-2; the D gene is possibly TRBD1 (6 bases). TRBV6-7 falls under the ORF class, with uncertain function. The receptor comes from a man younger than 35 who received the YFV17D yellow fever vaccine. The source was CD4+ T cells sorted from PBMCs, collected on the day of the first yellow fever vaccination. Here the CDR3 DNA reads TGTGCCAGCAGTTACATGCGGGGGCCTAACTATGGCTACACCTTC. This encodes CASSYMRGPNYGYTF.